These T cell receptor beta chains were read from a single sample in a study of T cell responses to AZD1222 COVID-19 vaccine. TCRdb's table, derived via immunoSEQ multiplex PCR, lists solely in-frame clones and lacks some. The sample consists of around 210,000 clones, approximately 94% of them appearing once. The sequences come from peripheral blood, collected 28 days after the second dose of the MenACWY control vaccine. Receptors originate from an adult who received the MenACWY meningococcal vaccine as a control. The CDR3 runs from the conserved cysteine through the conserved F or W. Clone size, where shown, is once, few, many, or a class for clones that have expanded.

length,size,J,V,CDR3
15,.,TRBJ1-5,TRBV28,CASSRSPSFNQPQHF
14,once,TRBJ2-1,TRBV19,CASQGAGGYNEQFF
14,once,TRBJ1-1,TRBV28,CASSDRGQNTEAFF
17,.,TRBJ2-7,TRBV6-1,CASSEKVRDRGRYEQYF
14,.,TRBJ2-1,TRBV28,CASMPSDSYNEQFF
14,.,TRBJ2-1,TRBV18,CASSRREEGNEQFF
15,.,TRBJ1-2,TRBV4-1,CASSQDKGSIFGYTF
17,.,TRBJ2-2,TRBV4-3,CASSQGRSGGNTGELFF
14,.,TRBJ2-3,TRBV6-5,CASSSNSAADTQYF
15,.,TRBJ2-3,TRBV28,CASSPLGGGPDTQYF
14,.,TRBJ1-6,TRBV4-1,CASSQDEGNSPLHF
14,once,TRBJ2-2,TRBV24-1,CATETGGSSGELFF
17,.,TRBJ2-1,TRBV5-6,CASIPRGRESSYNEQFF
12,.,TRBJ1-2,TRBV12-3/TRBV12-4,CASTHGQSGYTF
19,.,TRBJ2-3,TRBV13,CASSSLAIRLAGTPDTQYF
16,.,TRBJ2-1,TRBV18,CASSPPSPSSYNEQFF
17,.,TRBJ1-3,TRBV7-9,CASSSTYDSLPGNTIYF
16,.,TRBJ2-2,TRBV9,CASSVTSGRNTGELFF
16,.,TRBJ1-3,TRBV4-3,CASSQDPGISGNTIYF
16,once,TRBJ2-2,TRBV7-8,CASSPRGQGAPGELFF
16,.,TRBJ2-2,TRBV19,CASSIRSGGGTGELFF
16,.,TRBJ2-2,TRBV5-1,CASSLAGTSPTGELFF
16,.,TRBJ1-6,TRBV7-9,CASSSQTTGRNSPLHF
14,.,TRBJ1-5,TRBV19,CASSIVGFNQPQHF
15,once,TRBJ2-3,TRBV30,CAWSDLLGSTDTQYF
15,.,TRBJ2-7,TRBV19,CASSMTGGATYEQYF
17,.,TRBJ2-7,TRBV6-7,CASSYPPNRDRVVEQYF
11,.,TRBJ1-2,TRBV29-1,CSVETVRGYTF
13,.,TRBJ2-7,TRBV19,CASSALAGYEQYF
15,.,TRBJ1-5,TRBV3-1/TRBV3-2,CASSQGPLSNQPQHF
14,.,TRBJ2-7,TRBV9,CASSGGDRPYEQYF
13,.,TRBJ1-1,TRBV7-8,CASSRTRDTEAFF
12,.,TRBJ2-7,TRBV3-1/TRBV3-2,CASSQDRGEQYF
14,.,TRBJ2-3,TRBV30,CACGGLTRTDTQYF
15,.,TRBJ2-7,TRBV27,CASSLRQAFASEQYF
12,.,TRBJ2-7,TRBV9,CASSSSANEQYF
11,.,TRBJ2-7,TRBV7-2,CASSLRYEQYF
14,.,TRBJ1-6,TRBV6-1,CASSELQMNSPLHF
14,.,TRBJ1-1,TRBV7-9,CASSLVVGPTEAFF
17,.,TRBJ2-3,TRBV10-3,CAISESTGLGATDTQYF
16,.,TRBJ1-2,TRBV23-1,CASSQSTRDSYYGYTF
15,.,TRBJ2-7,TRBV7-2,CASSLVASGPYEQYF
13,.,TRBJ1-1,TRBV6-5,CASSTKMNTEAFF